This T cell receptor (beta chain) was captured by sequencing in a study of T cells in Graves' hyperthyroidism and ophthalmopathy. Turning to the study itself: Once the initial diagnosis was made, peripheral blood was obtained before any treatment. General observations from the study: Most expanded thyroid clonotypes above 0.001 recurred in blood.

This clonotype was counted only a few times. Antigen unknown. At one of its ends the junction is not consistent with the germline gene, which may arise from a read error. TCR beta CDR3 region amplification was performed from RNA transcripts. RT-PCR in the first round (using the HTBI primer set) targeted the TCR CDR3. In TCRdb, the multiplex PCR reads were re-called with MiXCR into one record per CDR3 protein. The table includes about 160,000 distinct CDR3 sequences, just under 9.5% detected once. The source of this sequence is a woman aged 18-29 years with Graves' hyperthyroidism that later progressed to Graves' ophthalmopathy. The sequenced material came from blood.

CDR3 nucleotides: TGTGCCTGCAGCGTAGACAGGGGGCGAGAGACCCAGTACTTC. It encodes CACSVDRGRETQYF. The chain uses TRBV9 and TRBJ2-5; 10 bases are shared with TRBD1. The CDR3 spans 14 residues. Germline V gene data show CDR1 as SGDLS and CDR2 as YYNGEE. The full variable domain, with the rest looked up from reference TRBV9 and TRBJ2-5, is DSGVTQTPKHLITATGQRVTLRCSPRSGDLSVYWYQQSLDQGLQFLIQYYNGEERAKGNILERFSAQQFPDLHSELNLSSLELGDSALYFCACSVDRGRETQYFGPGTRLLVL.